The T cell receptor (beta chain) under discussion was sequenced for a study of cytomegalovirus exposure and HLA in healthy donors. Turning to this clone: Its antigen is not known.

In germline, CDR1 is SGDLS, CDR2 YYNGEE. This CDR3 has 15 residues. V shed 0 bases, J shed 2 bases, and the junction held 3 bases outside the gene matches. Findings of the study overall: Altogether, around 160 TCR beta chains were recorded as cytomegalovirus-associated. Subsequent analysis found a tendency for first-cohort TCR clusters to co-occur within the roughly 130 validation repertoires.

Generated by immunoSEQ multiplex PCR, the TCRdb table keeps only in-frame clones and is missing some. The table shows about 60,000 clones, with 90% to 95% occurring only once. This receptor was obtained from a woman in her late teens or twenties in good health and CMV-seronegative. Sequenced input: PBMCs. The chain links TRBV9 to TRBJ2-7, with 9 bases matching TRBD1. This CDR3 is CASSVGDRDPYEQYF. The CDR3 DNA is TGTGCCAGCAGCGTAGGGGACAGGGATCCCTACGAGCAGTACTTC.